Listed below are T cell receptor beta chains from one sample, sequenced in a study of blood T cell repertoires in COVID-19. The repertoire was sequenced with immunoSEQ multiplex PCR; TCRdb's copy has only in-frame clones and lacks some. The sample contains 80,000 to 95,000 clones, around four fifths of which appear only once. The sample consisted of peripheral blood. These receptors were obtained from a woman older than 75 with acute or convalescent COVID-19. Both conserved end residues are part of each CDR3. Each record gives: D gene, V gene, clone size, J gene, CDR3 DNA, CDR3 protein. The D gene is left open where the match is weak. The size of a clone is reported for some rows only, either as once, few or many, or as a class for expanded clones.

-	TRBV9	once	TRBJ1-1	TGTGCCAGCAGCGCGGACACAAGGGGCACTGAAGCTTTCTTT	CASSADTRGTEAFF
TRBD1	TRBV5-4	-	TRBJ1-1	TGTGCCAGCAGCCAAATCGACAGGGTACAAACTGAAGCTTTCTTT	CASSQIDRVQTEAFF
-	TRBV2	-	TRBJ1-4	TGTGCCAGCAGGGCCGGGGACTACGAAAAACTGTTTTTT	CASRAGDYEKLFF
TRBD1	TRBV5-1	many	TRBJ2-3	TGCGCCAGCAGCTTTGGACAGGGTGCAGATACGCAGTATTTT	CASSFGQGADTQYF
TRBD2	TRBV6-6	-	TRBJ2-7	TGTGCCAGCAGGCCCCCCGGGACTAGGTTTGACGAGCAGTACTTC	CASRPPGTRFDEQYF
TRBD2	TRBV24-1	-	TRBJ2-7	TGTGCCACCAGTGACACCGGGACTAGCGCTCGCGAGCAGTACTTC	CATSDTGTSAREQYF
TRBD2	TRBV7-8	few	TRBJ2-2	TGTGCCAGCAGCACTAAGGTCGGACTAGCGGGGGGTCAGAACACCGGGGAGCTGTTTTTT	CASSTKVGLAGGQNTGELFF
-	TRBV5-4	-	TRBJ1-2	TGTGCCAGCAGCTTGGGCCCCCCCGGTGGCTACACCTTC	CASSLGPPGGYTF
-	TRBV21-1	-	TRBJ2-1	TGTGCCAGCAGCAAAAGGCTAGCGGGGAATGAGCAGTTCTTC	CASSKRLAGNEQFF
-	TRBV19	few	TRBJ1-2	TGTGCCAGTAGTCGGAGGGGTACCGATGAGCTCTATGGCTACACCTTC	CASSRRGTDELYGYTF
TRBD1	TRBV11-3	-	TRBJ2-7	TGTGCCAGCAGTTCCGCGACAGGGAACGAGCAGTACTTC	CASSSATGNEQYF
TRBD1	TRBV7-2	-	TRBJ1-6	TGTGCCAGCAGCCAAATGGGACAGGGCCATTCACCCCTCCACTTT	CASSQMGQGHSPLHF
-	TRBV30	few	TRBJ2-7	TGTGCCTGGACTACCGGACAGTACGAGCAGTACTTC	CAWTTGQYEQYF
-	TRBV6-5	-	TRBJ2-5	TGTGCCAGCTTTTTCGGACAGCTCCAAGAGACCCAGTACTTC	CASFFGQLQETQYF
-	TRBV7-9	-	TRBJ1-5	TGTGCCAGCAGCTTCGGGGAGTGGGCCCAGCATTTT	CASSFGEWAQHF
-	TRBV4-2	-	TRBJ2-1	TGTGCCAGCAGCCCTGGGAGGAATGAGCAGTTCTTC	CASSPGRNEQFF
-	TRBV19	-	TRBJ2-1	TGTGCCAGTAGCTTGGGGGCCTCCACCTACAATGAGCAGTTCTTC	CASSLGASTYNEQFF
TRBD1	TRBV5-6	few	TRBJ1-4	TGTGCCAGCAGTCTAGGGACAGGGAAGAAACTGTTTTTT	CASSLGTGKKLFF
-	TRBV5-1	few	TRBJ1-5	TGCGCCAGCAGCTTGGATCCGGGTAATAAGCAGCCCCAGCATTTT	CASSLDPGNKQPQHF
TRBD2	TRBV18	-	TRBJ2-1	TGTGCCACCGCGGGGGGCCTAGCGGGACAGACTATCAATGAGCAGTTCTTC	CATAGGLAGQTINEQFF
TRBD2	TRBV28	-	TRBJ2-1	TGTGCCAGCAGCGGGAGGTCCTACAATGAGCAGTTCTTC	CASSGRSYNEQFF
-	TRBV2	once	TRBJ1-2	TGTGCCAGCCTTCGGGTGGTCGGCTATGGCTACACCTTC	CASLRVVGYGYTF
TRBD2	TRBV11-1	-	TRBJ2-3	TGTGCCAGCAGCTTGACTAGCGGCACAGATACGCAGTATTTT	CASSLTSGTDTQYF
TRBD1	TRBV5-1	-	TRBJ2-7	TGCGCCAGCAGCTTTTCAGGGGGCGTTTACGAGCAGTACTTC	CASSFSGGVYEQYF
TRBD1	TRBV27	few	TRBJ1-2	TGTGCCAGCGCTACAGGGGCCGGGGTCTATGGCTACACCTTC	CASATGAGVYGYTF
-	TRBV7-2	-	TRBJ2-1	TGTGCCAGCAGCTTAGCCCTAACGGTCCGGGGGGAGCAGTTCTTC	CASSLALTVRGEQFF
-	TRBV11-1	few	TRBJ1-4	TGTGCCAGCAGCTTGGGGTGGACAGCAACTAATGAAAAACTGTTTTTT	CASSLGWTATNEKLFF
-	TRBV9	-	TRBJ1-3	TGTGCCAGCAGCGTAGGACAATCCACAACTGGAAACACCATATATTTT	CASSVGQSTTGNTIYF
-	TRBV28	-	TRBJ1-1	TGTGCCAGCAGCCCACCCCCGTTGTGGGCGAACACTGAAGCTTTCTTT	CASSPPPLWANTEAFF
-	TRBV3-1/TRBV3-2	-	TRBJ1-1	TGTGCCAGCAGCCAGGGGGCGGCTGAAGCTTTCTTT	CASSQGAAEAFF
TRBD1	TRBV9	-	TRBJ2-1	TGTGCCAGCAGGAGAGGGACAGGGCAGGGCTACAATGAGCAGTTCTTC	CASRRGTGQGYNEQFF
TRBD2	TRBV18	-	TRBJ2-1	TGTGCCAGCTCACCATCCGGACTAGCGTTTAACAATGAGCAGTTCTTC	CASSPSGLAFNNEQFF
-	TRBV4-1	-	TRBJ1-5	TGCGCCAGCAGCCAAGACCAGGGATCCTTTAGCAATCAGCCCCAGCATTTT	CASSQDQGSFSNQPQHF
TRBD2	TRBV4-2	-	TRBJ2-7	TGTGCCACCGGTACTAGCGGGAGCTCCTACGAGCAGTACTTC	CATGTSGSSYEQYF
-	TRBV28	-	TRBJ1-5	TGTGCCAGCGATTATCACTCGGCGATGAGGCAACCCCAGCATTTT	CASDYHSAMRQPQHF
TRBD1	TRBV28	-	TRBJ2-2	TGTGCCAGCAGGCCGACAGGGCCGAGCACCGGGGAGCTGTTTTTT	CASRPTGPSTGELFF
TRBD1	TRBV11-2	-	TRBJ1-4	TGTGCCAGCAGCTTAGGACAGGGGTTAGAAAAACTGTTTTTT	CASSLGQGLEKLFF
-	TRBV15	once	TRBJ2-1	TGTGCCACCAGCAACAGGAACGCAAATGAGCAGTTCTTC	CATSNRNANEQFF
TRBD2	TRBV28	-	TRBJ2-7	TGTGCCAGCAGTACCGGACTAGCGGGTCTCTACGAGCAGTACTTC	CASSTGLAGLYEQYF
-	TRBV9	-	TRBJ1-3	TGTGCCAGCAGCGTAGTAGGACAGATTGATAACACCATATATTTT	CASSVVGQIDNTIYF
-	TRBV28	-	TRBJ1-5	TGTGCCAGCAGCTCCCGGGGGGGAAGGGGAAATCAGCCCCAGCATTTT	CASSSRGGRGNQPQHF
-	TRBV27	-	TRBJ2-5	TGTGCCAGCCCCGTCCCTCCTAGCCCAGAGACCCAGTACTTC	CASPVPPSPETQYF
-	TRBV10-3	-	TRBJ2-6	TGTGCCATCAGTGAGCCAGGCCGCTCTGGGGCCAACGTCCTGACTTTC	CAISEPGRSGANVLTF
-	TRBV29-1	-	TRBJ2-7	TGCAGCGCCGCGGACACCGGGTCTGGGATAGGGCAGTACTTC	CSAADTGSGIGQYF
TRBD2	TRBV6-5	-	TRBJ2-1	TGTGCCAGCAGTCCGGGACTAGCGTACAATGAGCAGTTCTTC	CASSPGLAYNEQFF
TRBD1	TRBV28	-	TRBJ2-1	TGTGCCAGCAGTTTAGGTGGAGGAAGGGGGCAACAGTTCTTC	CASSLGGGRGQQFF
-	TRBV5-8	-	TRBJ1-2	TGTGCCAGCAGCCCACAGGGTTATGGCTACACCTTC	CASSPQGYGYTF
-	TRBV5-6	-	TRBJ2-1	TGTGCCAGCAGCTCCCTGGATGGCGGAACGAGCTCCTACAATGAGCAGTTCTTC	CASSSLDGGTSSYNEQFF
-	TRBV7-9	-	TRBJ2-5	TGTGCCAGCAGCCGCGGGACAGCAGAGACCCAGTACTTC	CASSRGTAETQYF
-	TRBV6-5	-	TRBJ1-1	TGTGCCAGCAGTTATGAGGGACTATTGAACACTGAAGCTTTCTTT	CASSYEGLLNTEAFF
-	TRBV4-1	-	TRBJ1-6	TGCGCCAGCAGCCGGCTGGAGGGGCGCGTTAATTCACCCCTCCACTTT	CASSRLEGRVNSPLHF
-	TRBV6-1	-	TRBJ1-3	TGTGCCAGCAGTGAAGATCTAGGCTCTGGAAACACCATATATTTT	CASSEDLGSGNTIYF
-	TRBV5-1	-	TRBJ1-5	TGCGCCAGCAGCTTGGAGCCAGGGCACAATCAGCCCCAGCATTTT	CASSLEPGHNQPQHF
TRBD2	TRBV6-1	-	TRBJ2-3	TGTGCCAGCAGTGAAGCTGGACTAGCATTCGATACGCAGTATTTT	CASSEAGLAFDTQYF
-	TRBV7-2	-	TRBJ2-2	TGTGCCAGCAGCTCAACGAACACCGGGGAGCTGTTTTTT	CASSSTNTGELFF
TRBD1	TRBV28	-	TRBJ2-2	TGTGCCAGCAGATCGACAGGGGCAGGAGCCGGGGAGCTGTTTTTT	CASRSTGAGAGELFF
TRBD1	TRBV19	once	TRBJ1-3	TGTGCCAGTAGAATGGGACAGGGATTGAGGGCTGGAAACACCATATATTTT	CASRMGQGLRAGNTIYF
TRBD1	TRBV5-4	few	TRBJ1-1	TGTGCCAGCAGCAAAATAGACAGGGCCACTGAAGCTTTCTTT	CASSKIDRATEAFF
-	TRBV10-1	-	TRBJ2-1	TGCGCCAGCAGTGAGAGTGGCTTCCAATCCTACAATGAGCAGTTCTTC	CASSESGFQSYNEQFF
TRBD2	TRBV7-9	-	TRBJ2-5	TGTGCCAGCAGCCCGGGACTACACCAAGAGACCCAGTACTTC	CASSPGLHQETQYF